This T cell receptor beta chain is drawn from a study of CD8+ T cells in alopecia areata. Study findings and constraints: Possibly as an HLA-related effect, TCR sharing across patients appeared less clear than in mice. Affected scalp, especially in alopecia totalis/universalis, had a higher clonality than normal scalp did.

CDR3 length: 13 residues. Per the germline V gene, CDR1 is SGHRS and CDR2 is YFSETQ. Trimming removed 2 bases from V and 3 bases from J, with 7 bases in between. Details on this clone: Its matching antigen is unknown.

In the case of a few patients, the CD4+ cells were sorted into CD25+CD127- cells. Sampling of alopecia areata patients yielded lesional scalp punch biopsies as well as peripheral blood. Sequencing templates came from extracted RNA that was reverse transcribed into cDNA. Data came from immunoSEQ multiplex PCR; TCRdb stores just in-frame clones and leaves some out. This table holds tens of thousands of clones, 60% to 70% found once. Specimen: CD4+ Tregs sorted from blood. This clonotype was sampled from a human donor with alopecia areata. The chain combines TRBV5-1 with TRBJ2-3, with D possibly matching TRBD1 (6 bases). The CDR3, as DNA: TGCGCCAGCAGCTTTCAGGGGACAGATACGCAGTATTTT. Encoded protein: CASSFQGTDTQYF.